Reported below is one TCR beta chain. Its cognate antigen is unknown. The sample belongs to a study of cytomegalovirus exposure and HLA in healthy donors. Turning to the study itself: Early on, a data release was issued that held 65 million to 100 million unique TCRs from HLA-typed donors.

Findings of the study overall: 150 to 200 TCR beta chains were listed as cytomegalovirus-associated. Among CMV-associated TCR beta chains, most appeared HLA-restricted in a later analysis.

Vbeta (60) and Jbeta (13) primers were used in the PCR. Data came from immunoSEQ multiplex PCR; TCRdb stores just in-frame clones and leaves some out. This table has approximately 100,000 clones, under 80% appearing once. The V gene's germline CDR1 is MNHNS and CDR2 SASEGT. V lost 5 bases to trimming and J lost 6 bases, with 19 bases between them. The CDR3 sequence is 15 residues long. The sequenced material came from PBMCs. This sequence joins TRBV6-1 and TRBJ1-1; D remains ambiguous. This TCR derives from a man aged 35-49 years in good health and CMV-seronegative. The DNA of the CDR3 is TGTGCCAGCAGTTCAAGAGGTGGCGGCCTCTCTGAAGCTTTCTTT. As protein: CASSSRGGGLSEAFF.